This is a list of T cell receptor beta chains from one sample in a study of control samples from healthy donors and cancer patients. Clones were read by immunoSEQ multiplex PCR, and TCRdb kept only the in-frame ones, dropping some. The sample holds some 120,000 clones, approximately 90% seen once. The sequencing sample was made of blood. These receptors came from a woman aged 70-85 years in good health. The CDR3 runs from the conserved cysteine through the conserved F or W. Fields, in order: V gene, J gene, clone size, D gene, CDR3 DNA, CDR3 protein. D genes are given only for firm matches. Where a row states a size, it is once, few, many or the class of an expanded clone; other rows omit it.

v_call: TRBV19
j_call: TRBJ1-3
clone_size: -
d_call: TRBD1
cdr3_nt: TGTGCCAGTAGTCTACAGGGGGCTCTTGGAAACACCATATATTTT
cdr3_aa: CASSLQGALGNTIYF

v_call: TRBV6-2/TRBV6-3
j_call: TRBJ1-6
clone_size: -
d_call: -
cdr3_nt: TGTGCCAGCAGTCGGGAAGGGGCCCTCCACTTT
cdr3_aa: CASSREGALHF

v_call: TRBV5-4
j_call: TRBJ1-1
clone_size: few
d_call: -
cdr3_nt: TGTGCCAGCAGCGGGAGAGAGAACACTGAAGCTTTCTTT
cdr3_aa: CASSGRENTEAFF

v_call: TRBV5-1
j_call: TRBJ2-4
clone_size: once
d_call: -
cdr3_nt: TGCGCCAGCAGCTTGAATGACGGGTTAGCCAAAAACATTCAGTACTTC
cdr3_aa: CASSLNDGLAKNIQYF

v_call: TRBV14
j_call: TRBJ1-6
clone_size: -
d_call: TRBD1
cdr3_nt: TGTGCCAGCAGCCAGACAGGGAGCTCCTATAATTCACCCCTCCACTTT
cdr3_aa: CASSQTGSSYNSPLHF

v_call: TRBV19
j_call: TRBJ1-1
clone_size: -
d_call: -
cdr3_nt: TGTGCCAGTAGTATACTCAGGGCGGAGGGGATTACCGGTATAGAAGCTTTCTTT
cdr3_aa: CASSILRAEGITGIEAFF

v_call: TRBV6-5
j_call: TRBJ1-1
clone_size: -
d_call: -
cdr3_nt: TGTGCCAGCAGGGGGGGACCGATGAACACTGAAGCTTTCTTT
cdr3_aa: CASRGGPMNTEAFF

v_call: TRBV6-5
j_call: TRBJ1-4
clone_size: -
d_call: -
cdr3_nt: TGTGCCAGCACGCGGCAGGTTAATGAAAAACTGTTTTTT
cdr3_aa: CASTRQVNEKLFF

v_call: TRBV4-3
j_call: TRBJ2-5
clone_size: -
d_call: TRBD2
cdr3_nt: TGCGCCAGCAGCCAAGATTTCGGGGGGGCCCGTTCAGAGACCCAGTACTTC
cdr3_aa: CASSQDFGGARSETQYF

v_call: TRBV5-1
j_call: TRBJ1-5
clone_size: -
d_call: -
cdr3_nt: TGCGCCAGCAGCTTGGGGTTTTCGAGCAATCAGCCCCAGCATTTT
cdr3_aa: CASSLGFSSNQPQHF

v_call: TRBV4-3
j_call: TRBJ1-4
clone_size: -
d_call: TRBD1
cdr3_nt: TGCGCCAGCAGCCGGGAACCGGGACAGGGAGGTCGCACTAATGAAAAACTGTTTTTT
cdr3_aa: CASSREPGQGGRTNEKLFF

v_call: TRBV24-1
j_call: TRBJ1-1
clone_size: -
d_call: -
cdr3_nt: TGTGCCACCAGTGATTCAGGGCTGAAGGGAACTGAAGCTTTCTTT
cdr3_aa: CATSDSGLKGTEAFF

v_call: TRBV6-1
j_call: TRBJ2-4
clone_size: -
d_call: -
cdr3_nt: TGTGCCAGCAGTGAATCGCCCTGGACACTACAAATCGGAAACATTCAGTACTTC
cdr3_aa: CASSESPWTLQIGNIQYF

v_call: TRBV9
j_call: TRBJ2-3
clone_size: -
d_call: TRBD2
cdr3_nt: TGTGCCAGCAGCGTAGGCCCAGCGGGGTCATTATATACGCAGTATTTT
cdr3_aa: CASSVGPAGSLYTQYF

v_call: TRBV7-2
j_call: TRBJ1-1
clone_size: -
d_call: -
cdr3_nt: TGTGCCAGCAGCTTAGCCGGTGTGTGGGGGACTGAAGCTTTCTTT
cdr3_aa: CASSLAGVWGTEAFF

v_call: TRBV5-4
j_call: TRBJ2-4
clone_size: once
d_call: TRBD1
cdr3_nt: TGTGCCAGCAGCATCGATGCCGGGACAGATACTATCATTCAGTACTTC
cdr3_aa: CASSIDAGTDTIIQYF

v_call: TRBV7-9
j_call: TRBJ1-1
clone_size: -
d_call: TRBD1
cdr3_nt: TGTGCCAGCACCCCGAGGGAGGGGGCAGGTGAAGCTTTCTTT
cdr3_aa: CASTPREGAGEAFF

v_call: TRBV3-1/TRBV3-2
j_call: TRBJ2-2
clone_size: -
d_call: -
cdr3_nt: TGTGCCAGCAGCCCCCCTGTGGGGACCGGGGAGCTGTTTTTT
cdr3_aa: CASSPPVGTGELFF

v_call: TRBV13
j_call: TRBJ1-1
clone_size: -
d_call: -
cdr3_nt: TGTGCCAGCAGCTTATCCGGGACTGAAGCTTTCTTT
cdr3_aa: CASSLSGTEAFF

v_call: TRBV6-2/TRBV6-3
j_call: TRBJ1-1
clone_size: -
d_call: TRBD1
cdr3_nt: TGTGCCAGCAGTTACCGGCCGGACAGGTTTCCTATCGACACTGAAGCTTTCTTT
cdr3_aa: CASSYRPDRFPIDTEAFF

v_call: TRBV4-3
j_call: TRBJ2-2
clone_size: -
d_call: TRBD1
cdr3_nt: TGCGCCAGCAGCCAGATGGGACAGACCGGGGAGCTGTTTTTT
cdr3_aa: CASSQMGQTGELFF

v_call: TRBV5-1
j_call: TRBJ1-3
clone_size: -
d_call: -
cdr3_nt: TGCGCCAGCAACCCGGGGACGGGAAACACCATATATTTT
cdr3_aa: CASNPGTGNTIYF

v_call: TRBV27
j_call: TRBJ2-7
clone_size: -
d_call: -
cdr3_nt: TGTGCCAGCAGCCCCATGGGGGACCCCCTCTCCTACGAGCAGTACTTC
cdr3_aa: CASSPMGDPLSYEQYF

v_call: TRBV3-1/TRBV3-2
j_call: TRBJ1-1
clone_size: -
d_call: -
cdr3_nt: TGTGCCAGCAGCCAAGGTGGTTGGCGGGGGGCTTTCTTT
cdr3_aa: CASSQGGWRGAFF

v_call: TRBV9
j_call: TRBJ1-5
clone_size: -
d_call: -
cdr3_nt: TGTGCCAGCAGCGTATCCCCGGAGGGCAATCAGCCCCAGCATTTT
cdr3_aa: CASSVSPEGNQPQHF

v_call: TRBV10-3
j_call: TRBJ2-5
clone_size: -
d_call: TRBD2
cdr3_nt: TGTGCCATCAGTGAGTACGGACTAGCGGGGCAAGAGACCCAGTACTTC
cdr3_aa: CAISEYGLAGQETQYF

v_call: TRBV10-3
j_call: TRBJ2-6
clone_size: once
d_call: -
cdr3_nt: TGTGCCATCAGTGACTCTGTGGGGGCGGGAAGCTCTGGGGCCAACGTCCTGACTTTC
cdr3_aa: CAISDSVGAGSSGANVLTF

v_call: TRBV3-1/TRBV3-2
j_call: TRBJ2-7
clone_size: -
d_call: -
cdr3_nt: TGTGCCAGCAGCCAGGGGGTACACGAGCAGTACTTC
cdr3_aa: CASSQGVHEQYF

v_call: TRBV7-2
j_call: TRBJ1-5
clone_size: -
d_call: -
cdr3_nt: TGTGCCAGCAGCTTTGACACCATCACGCCCCAGCATTTT
cdr3_aa: CASSFDTITPQHF

v_call: TRBV18
j_call: TRBJ1-2
clone_size: -
d_call: -
cdr3_nt: TGTGCCAGCTCACCGACAGATACCTATGGCTACACCTTC
cdr3_aa: CASSPTDTYGYTF

v_call: TRBV5-1
j_call: TRBJ1-1
clone_size: -
d_call: -
cdr3_nt: TGCGCCAGCAGCGGAATGATCCCCACTGAAGCTTTCTTT
cdr3_aa: CASSGMIPTEAFF

v_call: TRBV10-3
j_call: TRBJ1-6
clone_size: few
d_call: -
cdr3_nt: TGTGCCATCAGTGTGGACAATAATTCACCCCTCCACTTT
cdr3_aa: CAISVDNNSPLHF

v_call: TRBV2
j_call: TRBJ1-5
clone_size: -
d_call: -
cdr3_nt: TGTGCCAGCAGTGCGGGCATCATCCCCCAGCCCCAGCATTTT
cdr3_aa: CASSAGIIPQPQHF

v_call: TRBV6-6
j_call: TRBJ1-4
clone_size: -
d_call: -
cdr3_nt: TGTGCCAGCAGACCCCGGGGAATGGCTAATGAAAAACTGTTTTTT
cdr3_aa: CASRPRGMANEKLFF

v_call: TRBV9
j_call: TRBJ1-1
clone_size: -
d_call: TRBD1
cdr3_nt: TGTGCCAGCAGCTGGGGACAGGGCGGGAACACTGAAGCTTTCTTT
cdr3_aa: CASSWGQGGNTEAFF

v_call: TRBV29-1
j_call: TRBJ1-2
clone_size: -
d_call: -
cdr3_nt: TGCAGCGTTGTCCCGCGGGGGTCAGACGGCTACACCTTC
cdr3_aa: CSVVPRGSDGYTF

v_call: TRBV6-1
j_call: TRBJ1-1
clone_size: -
d_call: -
cdr3_nt: TGTGCCAGCAGTGAATCACAGAACACTGAAGCTTTCTTT
cdr3_aa: CASSESQNTEAFF

v_call: TRBV19
j_call: TRBJ2-1
clone_size: -
d_call: -
cdr3_nt: TGTGCCAGTAGTATTATCGGAGGGCTCGCCTACAATGAGCAGTTCTTC
cdr3_aa: CASSIIGGLAYNEQFF

v_call: TRBV5-5
j_call: TRBJ2-2
clone_size: -
d_call: TRBD1
cdr3_nt: TGTGCCAGCAGCGAGGGGGCAGGGCGAAACACCGGGGAGCTGTTTTTT
cdr3_aa: CASSEGAGRNTGELFF

v_call: TRBV12-3/TRBV12-4
j_call: TRBJ1-1
clone_size: -
d_call: -
cdr3_nt: TGTGCCAGCAGACTTACACGGACTGAAGCTTTCTTT
cdr3_aa: CASRLTRTEAFF

v_call: TRBV11-2
j_call: TRBJ1-1
clone_size: -
d_call: -
cdr3_nt: TGTGCCAGCAGCTTATTGCGGGGCACTGAAGCTTTCTTT
cdr3_aa: CASSLLRGTEAFF

v_call: TRBV7-9
j_call: TRBJ1-2
clone_size: -
d_call: -
cdr3_nt: TGTGCCAGCAGCGGAGGACAAGACTATGGCTACACCTTC
cdr3_aa: CASSGGQDYGYTF